This TCR beta chain was captured in a study of radiation and T cells in renal cell carcinoma. Findings and limits, study-wide: Irradiated tumors held more dominant CDR3 motifs than control tumors.

Only in-frame clones appear in the TCRdb table, and some are missing; sequencing was by immunoSEQ multiplex PCR. The sample carries 15,000 to 20,000 clones, roughly 54% recorded once. Documented treatment: 15 Gy SBRT to primary tumor, nephrectomy 4 weeks later. Nephrectomy followed 15 Gy stereotactic body radiation by 4 weeks. The patient's renal cell carcinoma had clear cell pathology. V was pared by 11 bases and J by 3 bases, with 13 bases between. Germline V CDR1 and CDR2: ENHRY, SYGVKD. This CDR3 contains 13 residues. This clone was observed a few times. Its antigen is unidentified. The origin of this receptor is a man aged 50 to 59 with renal cell carcinoma. The chain uses TRBV10-3 and TRBJ1-4; TRBD1 is a possible D gene (5 bases). This sample comprised tumor tissue, obtained from a patient whose treatment included radiotherapy and nephrectomy. This chain's CDR3 is CAVRGGSNEKLFF. The DNA of the CDR3 is TGTGCCGTACGGGGGGGGTCTAATGAAAAACTGTTTTTT.